This is a list of T cell receptor beta chains from one sample in a study of graft-versus-host responses after intestinal transplantation. The antigens these receptors bind are not known. TCRdb keeps only in-frame clones here, not all; method: immunoSEQ multiplex PCR. This repertoire shows approximately 71,000 clones, 70% to 90% found once; its top ten account for 2.5%. Sample: unstimulated CD8+ T cells sorted from spleen or lymph node cells, taken before intestinal transplant. The receptors originated from a human donor who received an intestinal transplant. CDR3s include the opening cysteine and the closing phenylalanine or tryptophan. A D gene is named only where the DNA matches it firmly. Expanded clones get a size class; other rows say once, few or many, or leave the size out.

D gene	V gene	J gene	clone size	CDR3 protein	CDR3 DNA
TRBD2	TRBV11-2	TRBJ2-1	-	CASSPPGLAGVEQFF	TGTGCCAGCAGTCCACCGGGACTAGCGGGAGTTGAGCAGTTCTTC
TRBD1	TRBV5-1	TRBJ1-1	-	CASSLGTGNTEAFF	TGCGCCAGCAGCTTGGGGACAGGGAACACTGAAGCTTTCTTT
TRBD1	TRBV10-3	TRBJ1-1	few	CAISSDRESTEAFF	TGTGCCATCAGTAGTGACAGGGAGAGCACTGAAGCTTTCTTT
TRBD1	TRBV28	TRBJ1-5	-	CASIQDRGKSQPQHF	TGTGCCAGCATTCAGGACAGGGGAAAGTCCCAGCCCCAGCATTTT
-	TRBV5-1	TRBJ2-7	-	CASSEDSLSYEQYF	TGCGCCAGCAGCGAAGACAGCCTCTCCTACGAGCAGTACTTC
TRBD1	TRBV19	TRBJ1-5	-	CASSIRGQGGPHNQPQHF	TGTGCCAGTAGTATAAGGGGACAGGGCGGCCCCCACAATCAGCCCCAGCATTTT
-	TRBV7-9	TRBJ2-5	-	CASRTEAYQETQYF	TGTGCCAGCAGGACCGAAGCGTACCAAGAGACCCAGTACTTC
TRBD2	TRBV18	TRBJ2-5	-	CASSPLLAGGETQYF	TGTGCCAGCTCACCACTACTAGCGGGGGGCGAGACCCAGTACTTC
TRBD2	TRBV7-2	TRBJ2-1	-	CASRHTGREEEFYNEQFF	TGTGCCAGCAGACACACTGGCCGGGAGGAGGAGTTCTACAATGAGCAGTTCTTC
-	TRBV25-1	TRBJ2-5	-	CASSERRGWGIEETQYF	TGTGCCAGCAGTGAAAGGCGGGGATGGGGAATTGAGGAGACCCAGTACTTC
TRBD2	TRBV4-1	TRBJ2-7	-	CASSSQLAGFYEQYF	TGCGCCAGCAGCTCGCAACTAGCGGGATTCTACGAGCAGTACTTC
-	TRBV27	TRBJ2-7	-	CASSLAAGSYEQYF	TGTGCCAGCAGTTTAGCTGCAGGCTCCTACGAGCAGTACTTC
TRBD1	TRBV7-9	TRBJ1-5	-	CASSSGTGSASNQPQHF	TGTGCCAGCAGCTCCGGGACAGGGAGTGCGAGCAATCAGCCCCAGCATTTT
-	TRBV9	TRBJ2-7	once	CASSSGTATYEQYF	TGTGCCAGCAGCTCCGGGACTGCTACCTACGAGCAGTACTTC
-	TRBV7-9	TRBJ2-7	few	CASSPSKSYEQYF	TGTGCCAGCAGCCCTTCTAAATCCTACGAGCAGTACTTC
TRBD1	TRBV5-1	TRBJ1-1	-	CASSLGTGYPEAFF	TGCGCCAGCAGCTTGGGGACAGGGTATCCTGAAGCTTTCTTT
-	TRBV4-1	TRBJ2-1	-	CASSQLLARYNEQFF	TGCGCCAGCAGCCAACTTCTAGCGAGGTACAATGAGCAGTTCTTC
-	TRBV4-1	TRBJ1-1	-	CASSQPKAGGNTEAFF	TGCGCCAGCAGCCAGCCGAAGGCGGGAGGGAACACTGAAGCTTTCTTT
-	TRBV9	TRBJ2-1	-	CASSVGWTSFYNEQFF	TGTGCCAGCAGCGTAGGGTGGACTTCGTTTTACAATGAGCAGTTCTTC
TRBD2	TRBV6-5	TRBJ2-2	few	CASSYGGRATGELFF	TGTGCCAGCAGTTACGGAGGGAGGGCCACCGGGGAGCTGTTTTTT
TRBD1	TRBV7-9	TRBJ2-7	-	CASSFEDRGSYEQYF	TGTGCCAGCAGCTTCGAGGACAGGGGATCCTACGAGCAGTACTTC
-	TRBV27	TRBJ1-1	-	CASTATVVGTEAFF	TGTGCCAGCACCGCGACAGTCGTTGGCACTGAAGCTTTCTTT
TRBD1	TRBV19	TRBJ2-7	-	CAPTRPGQDWCEQYF	TGTGCCCCCACGAGGCCGGGACAGGATTGGTGTGAGCAGTACTTC
-	TRBV9	TRBJ1-2	-	CASSVEQEGYGYTF	TGTGCCAGCAGCGTAGAACAGGAGGGCTATGGCTACACCTTC
-	TRBV6-1	TRBJ2-7	-	CASSLWPYEQYF	TGTGCCAGCAGTTTATGGCCCTACGAGCAGTACTTC
TRBD2	TRBV5-1	TRBJ2-1	-	CAGTSGLAGYYTSYNEQFF	TGCGCCGGAACCTCGGGACTAGCGGGATACTATACCTCCTACAATGAGCAGTTCTTC
-	TRBV4-1	TRBJ2-5	once	CASSQDPRQETQYF	TGCGCCAGCAGCCAAGATCCCAGACAAGAGACCCAGTACTTC
TRBD2	TRBV28	TRBJ2-7	-	CASSSRAGDLYEQYF	TGTGCCAGCAGTTCCAGAGCGGGAGATCTCTACGAGCAGTACTTC
-	TRBV13	TRBJ2-7	-	CASSFARGTYEQYF	TGTGCCAGCAGCTTCGCTAGGGGGACCTACGAGCAGTACTTC
-	TRBV6-5	TRBJ1-1	-	CASSYSTADTEAFF	TGTGCCAGCAGTTACTCTACCGCGGACACTGAAGCTTTCTTT
-	TRBV5-1	TRBJ2-1	-	CASSLGDGAGNEQFF	TGCGCCAGCAGCTTGGGCGACGGAGCAGGGAATGAGCAGTTCTTC
-	TRBV6-6	TRBJ1-2	-	CASSVDSNYGYTF	TGTGCCAGCAGTGTAGATAGTAACTATGGCTACACCTTC
TRBD1	TRBV28	TRBJ2-3	-	CASSLNLGGQVLTDTQYF	TGTGCCAGCAGCCTCAACCTAGGTGGACAGGTACTGACAGATACGCAGTATTTT
TRBD1	TRBV19	TRBJ2-3	-	CASSPGQGRTDTQYF	TGTGCCAGTAGTCCTGGACAGGGCCGCACAGATACGCAGTATTTT
TRBD2	TRBV5-6	TRBJ2-1	-	CASSPVAGGHNEQFF	TGTGCCAGCAGCCCAGTAGCGGGGGGGCACAATGAGCAGTTCTTC
TRBD2	TRBV28	TRBJ2-7	-	CASSQDGGIVYEQYF	TGTGCCAGCAGTCAGGACGGGGGGATCGTCTACGAGCAGTACTTC
TRBD1	TRBV27	TRBJ1-2	-	CASSPRQGHGYGYTF	TGTGCCAGCAGTCCTAGACAGGGACACGGCTATGGCTACACCTTC
-	TRBV7-2	TRBJ2-7	-	CASSPQGARAPSYEQYF	TGTGCCAGCAGCCCTCAAGGGGCCAGGGCACCCTCCTACGAGCAGTACTTC
TRBD1	TRBV28	TRBJ1-3	-	CASSLKVSDRENTIYF	TGTGCCAGCAGTTTAAAGGTCTCGGACAGGGAGAACACCATATATTTT
-	TRBV11-2	TRBJ2-7	-	CASSSRQVAYEQYF	TGTGCCAGCAGCTCTAGACAGGTGGCCTACGAGCAGTACTTC
-	TRBV7-9	TRBJ2-1	-	CASSLGQGWPFNEQFF	TGTGCCAGCAGCTTAGGTCAGGGTTGGCCTTTCAATGAGCAGTTCTTC
-	TRBV6-5	TRBJ1-2	-	CASSYRRSWNGYTF	TGTGCCAGCAGTTACCGGAGGAGTTGGAATGGCTACACCTTC
TRBD1	TRBV27	TRBJ1-2	-	CASSLRGGDLYGYTF	TGTGCCAGCAGTTTACGAGGGGGCGACCTGTATGGCTACACCTTC
-	TRBV6-5	TRBJ1-2	-	CASSYRSGNGYTF	TGTGCCAGCAGTTACCGGTCAGGGAATGGCTACACCTTC
-	TRBV9	TRBJ1-1	-	CASSVGAGEQNTEAFF	TGTGCCAGCAGCGTAGGGGCGGGTGAGCAGAACACTGAAGCTTTCTTT
TRBD1	TRBV9	TRBJ2-1	-	CASSDVDRDNEQFF	TGTGCCAGCAGCGACGTAGACAGGGACAATGAGCAGTTCTTC
-	TRBV7-8	TRBJ1-1	once	CASSWGGPNTEAFF	TGTGCCAGCAGCTGGGGGGGCCCGAACACTGAAGCTTTCTTT
-	TRBV7-6	TRBJ1-5	-	CASSSGTRHSNQPQHF	TGTGCCAGCAGCTCTGGGACTCGGCATAGCAATCAGCCCCAGCATTTT
-	TRBV11-2	TRBJ1-3	-	CASSFRLKVGNTIYF	TGTGCCAGCAGCTTCCGACTTAAGGTTGGAAACACCATATATTTT
TRBD1	TRBV2	TRBJ2-7	-	CASTWAPDRVSYEQYF	TGTGCCAGCACCTGGGCCCCTGACAGGGTATCTTACGAGCAGTACTTC
-	TRBV19	TRBJ2-3	-	CASSPSMADTQYF	TGTGCCAGTAGTCCGTCTATGGCAGATACGCAGTATTTT
-	TRBV27	TRBJ2-3	-	CASSLLSRGSTDTQYF	TGTGCCAGCAGTTTATTGTCCCGGGGGAGCACAGATACGCAGTATTTT
TRBD1	TRBV7-9	TRBJ2-7	-	CASSLFWGQGFGEQYF	TGTGCCAGCAGCTTATTTTGGGGACAGGGGTTTGGCGAGCAGTACTTC
-	TRBV7-9	TRBJ2-1	few	CASSFGGGANEQFF	TGTGCCAGCAGCTTTGGCGGGGGCGCCAATGAGCAGTTCTTC
TRBD1	TRBV15	TRBJ1-4	-	CATSRDLAPQGTNEKLFF	TGTGCCACCAGCAGAGATCTCGCCCCACAGGGGACCAATGAAAAACTGTTTTTT
-	TRBV27	TRBJ2-7	once	CASSLSQIGQKQYF	TGTGCCAGCAGTTTATCCCAGATCGGACAGAAGCAGTACTTC
TRBD1	TRBV15	TRBJ2-5	-	CATSTTDREQYF	TGTGCCACCAGCACCACGGACAGGGAGCAGTACTTC
-	TRBV5-4	TRBJ1-1	-	CASSFENRVSNTEAFF	TGTGCCAGCAGCTTCGAAAACCGGGTCTCGAACACTGAAGCTTTCTTT
TRBD1	TRBV29-1	TRBJ2-7	-	CSVGTGGDYEQYF	TGCAGCGTTGGGACAGGGGGCGACTACGAGCAGTACTTC